The TCR beta chain described here comes from a study of shared clonotypes between healthy human individuals. Study outcomes and limitations: Among the subsets, naive ones generally showed larger estimated richness than memory ones.

Under the authors' procedure: As immunoSEQ supplied junction-only sequences (without quality scores), filtering differed. Method: immunoSEQ multiplex PCR; TCRdb's copy keeps in-frame clones and lacks some. That table supplies the V and J calls and clone size; D and trimming were determined from the DNA. In the table there are 950,000 to 1,100,000 clones, approximately 78% of which are singletons. This clone was seen a handful of times. Its antigen is not identified. Only Caucasian adults living in Nashville, Tennessee made up the donor group. Memory CD4+ cells were the fraction left after CD45RA+ naive selection. With 2 bases clipped from V and 3 bases from J, the junction kept 6 bases outside the gene matches. Germline loops: CDR1 MDHEN, CDR2 SYDVKM. The CDR3 extends over 16 amino acids.

This receptor was taken from a man between 18 and 29 years old in good health. Some clones in this sample may be carry-over from other donors' samples. What was sequenced was memory CD4+ T cells from PBMCs. Regarding subset: CD45RA-negative fraction. The chain employs TRBV28 and TRBJ1-4; 7 bases fit TRBD1. The CDR3 DNA reads as TGTGCCAGCAGTTTACTACGACAGGGTTCTAATGAAAAACTGTTTTTT. As protein: CASSLLRQGSNEKLFF.